The 17 T cell receptor beta chains given below trace back to one sample, sequenced in a study of blood T cell repertoires in COVID-19. Method: immunoSEQ multiplex PCR; TCRdb's copy keeps in-frame clones and lacks some. The sample holds about 180,000 clones; approximately 85% are singletons and the top ten take about 9.4%. Sequenced input: peripheral blood. The receptor source for this set is a woman over 75 with acute or convalescent COVID-19.

The genes are TRBV5-1 and TRBJ2-1; tentative D call: TRBD2 (5 bases). V lost 0 bases, J lost 2 bases, and 12 bases lay in between. The CDR3 extends over 16 amino acids. Germline-derived CDR1 and CDR2 are SGHRS and YFSETQ. The CDR3: CASSLGAARTYNEQFF. CDR3 nucleotide sequence: TGCGCCAGCAGCTTGGGAGCGGCAAGGACCTACAATGAGCAGTTCTTC. The variable domain in full, completed from reference TRBV5-1 and TRBJ2-1, reads KAGVTQTPRYLIKTRGQQVTLSCSPISGHRSVSWYQQTPGQGLQFLFEYFSETQRNKGNFPGRFSGRQFSNSRSEMNVSTLELGDSALYLCASSLGAARTYNEQFFGPGTRLTVL.

The CDR3, as DNA: TGTGCCAGCAGCCTCCCCCCCGGGACTAGCGGGGAGACCCAGTACTTC. Translating it yields CASSLPPGTSGETQYF. This chain uses TRBV3-1 (or the pseudogene TRBV3-2) with TRBJ2-5, with 12 bases lining up with TRBD2. The CDR3 covers 16 residues. CDR1 LGHDT and CDR2 YNNKEL come from the germline V gene (reference sequence). The V segment lost 4 bases and the J segment 5 bases; nucleotides outside the gene matches: 8.

The chain uses TRBV3-1 (or the pseudogene TRBV3-2) and TRBJ2-2; TRBD1 matches at 7 bases. Germline V lookup: CDR1 LGHDT, CDR2 YNNKEL (reference sequence). The length of the CDR3 is 14 residues. V trimming: 4 bases; J trimming: 9 bases; junction bases outside the gene matches: 8. As DNA, the CDR3 is TGTGCCAGCAGCCTTCGACAGGGTGTGCGGGAGCTGTTTTTT. Translation: CASSLRQGVRELFF.

This rearrangement joins TRBV29-1 to TRBJ2-1; no definite D call. Germline CDR1 is SQVTM and CDR2 is ANQGSEA. The germline V and J ends were trimmed by 4 bases and 9 bases, with 7 bases remaining between them. This CDR3 region has 10 residues. The CDR3 protein is CSVALGEQFF. The CDR3, as DNA: TGCAGCGTTGCTCTAGGTGAGCAGTTCTTC.

The gene calls are TRBV7-9 and TRBJ2-1; D is unclear. V lost 7 bases and J 6 bases, leaving 25 bases between the germline ends. CDR1 SEHNR and CDR2 FQNEAQ come from the germline V gene (reference sequence). This CDR3 contains 17 residues. CDR3 DNA sequence: TGTGCCAGCACCGCTAGATTAGGAGCGTCACGAGTCAATGAGCAGTTCTTC. Translating gives CASTARLGASRVNEQFF.

J is TRBJ2-5 and V is TRBV15, with 12 positions matching TRBD2. Unmatched junction bases numbered 11, after V lost 1 base and J lost 5 bases. Germline values: CDR1 LNHNV, CDR2 YYDKDF (reference sequence). The CDR3 covers 18 residues. The CDR3: CATSRGYSDGTSGETQYF. Here the CDR3 DNA reads TGTGCCACCAGCAGAGGTTATTCGGACGGGACTAGCGGGGAGACCCAGTACTTC. Together with reference TRBV15 and TRBJ2-5, the CDR3 gives the full variable domain: DAMVIQNPRYQVTQFGKPVTLSCSQTLNHNVMYWYQQKSSQAPKLLFHYYDKDFNNEADTPDNFQSRRPNTSFCFLDIRSPGLGDTAMYLCATSRGYSDGTSGETQYFGPGTRLLVL.

This chain uses TRBV9 with TRBJ1-6, with no clear D. Trimming pared 0 bases from V and 9 bases from J, leaving 10 bases between. Germline loops: CDR1 SGDLS, CDR2 YYNGEE. The CDR3 is 14 amino acids. The CDR3 here is CASSVGVEVSPLHF. The DNA of the CDR3 is TGTGCCAGCAGCGTAGGTGTCGAGGTTTCACCCCTCCACTTT.

In this sample, this clone turned up a few times. The rearrangement links TRBV15 to TRBJ2-1; 8 bases map to TRBD1. V lost 0 bases and J lost 6; bases outside the gene matches: 7. Germline V gene lookup returns CDR1 LNHNV and CDR2 YYDKDF (reference sequence). The CDR3 runs to 16 residues. The CDR3 DNA reads as TGTGCCACCAGCAGAGATCATACAGGGGGTCCCAATGAGCAGTTCTTC. It codes for CATSRDHTGGPNEQFF.

V and J are TRBV3-1 (or the pseudogene TRBV3-2) and TRBJ2-5, with D maybe TRBD1 (7 bases). Trimming removed 1 base from V and 5 bases from J, with 20 bases in between. The CDR3 length is 17 residues. Germline V gene lookup returns CDR1 LGHDT and CDR2 YNNKEL (reference sequence). Here the CDR3 DNA reads TGTGCCAGCAGCCAAGGAGGAACTGGAGGGGGCCGGGAGACCCAGTACTTC. As protein: CASSQGGTGGGRETQYF.

This chain joins TRBV6-5 and TRBJ1-1; D gene uncertain. Germline V lookup: CDR1 MNHEY, CDR2 SVGAGI. The CDR3 loop spans 13 amino acids. V lost 4 bases and J lost 1, with 7 bases in between. CDR3 sequence: CASSFTPNTEAFF. The CDR3 DNA follows: TGTGCCAGCAGTTTCACACCGAACACTGAAGCTTTCTTT.

The DNA of the CDR3 is TGTGCCAGCAGCCCCTTGGAGGGTGGCTCCTACAATGAGCAGTTCTTC. It codes for CASSPLEGGSYNEQFF. This chain connects TRBV5-6 to TRBJ2-1; weak D call: TRBD2 (6 bases). CDR3 length equals 16 residues. The germline CDR1 and CDR2 sequences are SGHDT and YYEEEE. V was pared by 4 bases and J by 0 bases, with 14 bases between.

J is TRBJ2-7 and V is TRBV2; D is perhaps TRBD1 or TRBD2 (5 bases each). Looked up from germline, CDR1 is SNHLY and CDR2 is FYNNEI. V was trimmed by 10 bases and J by 5 bases, leaving 12 bases between them. The CDR3 spans 11 residues. The CDR3 bases are TGTGCCACCAGGAGGACAAACGAGCAGTACTTC. Amino acids: CATRRTNEQYF.

The CDR3 DNA follows: TGTGCCAGCAGTGATCCACAGCGGCCTTTAATTGGCTACACCTTC. Amino acids: CASSDPQRPLIGYTF. This sequence joins TRBV6-2 or TRBV6-3 and TRBJ1-2; D remains unclear. Trimming cost V 5 bases and J 7 bases, with 20 bases left between them. Germline values: CDR1 MNHEY, CDR2 SVGEGT. The CDR3 covers 15 residues.

V and J are TRBV6-4 and TRBJ1-2, with TRBD1 identical over 8 bases. The CDR3 extends over 13 amino acids. Unmatched junction bases numbered 3, after V lost 2 bases and J lost 7 bases. Germline values: CDR1 MRHNA, CDR2 SNTAGT. As DNA, the CDR3 is TGTGCCAGCAGTGACCAGGGGGCAGGTGGCTACACCTTC. Protein product: CASSDQGAGGYTF.

The genes are TRBV5-6 and TRBJ1-4; D is uncertain. The germline CDR1 and CDR2 sequences are SGHDT and YYEEEE. This CDR3 is built from 13 residues. The germline V and J ends were trimmed by 2 bases and 4 bases, with 6 bases remaining between them. The chain's CDR3 is CASSFGVNEKLFF. In DNA, the CDR3 is TGTGCCAGCAGCTTCGGGGTTAATGAAAAACTGTTTTTT.

This clone was detected only a few times. The chain carries TRBV18 and TRBJ2-7, with 7 positions matching TRBD1. Trimming removed 5 bases from V and 6 bases from J; junction bases left unmatched: 4. Germline V gene sequence: CDR1 KGHSH, CDR2 LQKENI. The CDR3 is 12 residues long. CDR3: CASSVSGGEQYF. The CDR3 DNA sequence: TGTGCCAGCTCAGTCTCAGGGGGCGAGCAGTACTTC.

The chain joins TRBV5-1 to TRBJ1-3, with TRBD1 matching 7 bases. The V segment lost 4 bases and the J segment 0 bases; nucleotides outside the gene matches: 4. The CDR3 length is 15 residues. Germline V lookup: CDR1 SGHRS, CDR2 YFSETQ. This chain's CDR3 is CASSLGQISGNTIYF. The CDR3 DNA reads TGCGCCAGCAGCCTGGGACAGATCTCTGGAAACACCATATATTTT.